This TCR beta chain stems from a study of shared clonotypes between healthy human individuals. Some clones are missing from TCRdb's copy, which holds only in-frame ones; the method was immunoSEQ multiplex PCR. The data show 1.4 million to 1.5 million clones, roughly 96% seen once. There are 15 residues in the CDR3. The V and J ends lost 5 bases and 9 bases, in that order; junction bases with no gene match: 12. Per the germline V gene, CDR1 is SGHAT and CDR2 is FQNNGV. The TCR was taken from a man aged 25 to 45 in good health. The chain couples TRBV11-2 to TRBJ2-2; TRBD1 agrees at 7 bases. The sample consisted of naive CD4+ T cells sorted from blood. Regarding subset: CD45RA+ positively selected. Written as DNA, the CDR3 is TGTGCCAGCAGCGGGATTCGAGACAGGGACCGGGAGCTGTTTTTT. It translates to CASSGIRDRDRELFF.